This is a list of T cell receptor beta chains from one sample in a study of T cells in Graves' hyperthyroidism and ophthalmopathy. TCRdb re-called the multiplex PCR reads with MiXCR, one entry per CDR3 protein. This sample has around 600,000 distinct CDR3 sequences, with 13% to 15% found just once. Sequencing was done on a sample of blood. These receptors came from a woman aged 45 to 65 with Graves' ophthalmopathy. CDR3s include the opening cysteine and the closing phenylalanine or tryptophan. D genes are given only for firm matches. Expanded clones get a size class; other rows say once, few or many, or leave the size out.

J gene: TRBJ2-3; clone size: .; V gene: TRBV29-1; D gene: .; CDR3 DNA: TGCAGCGTTGCGGGACACATAAAAGGGAGCACAGATACGCAGTATTTT; CDR3 protein: CSVAGHIKGSTDTQYF
J gene: TRBJ2-7; clone size: .; V gene: TRBV14; D gene: TRBD2; CDR3 DNA: TGTGCCAGCAGCCATGGAACGACTAGCGGCAACTACGAGCAGTACTTC; CDR3 protein: CASSHGTTSGNYEQYF
J gene: TRBJ2-1; clone size: many; V gene: TRBV7-8; D gene: TRBD1; CDR3 DNA: TGTGCCAGCAGCTTAGTCCTTACCGGGACAGGGACCTACAATGAGCAGTTCTTC; CDR3 protein: CASSLVLTGTGTYNEQFF
J gene: TRBJ1-1; clone size: .; V gene: TRBV2; D gene: .; CDR3 DNA: TGTGCCAGCGTTGGTGGGAACCCGAACACTGAAGCTTTCTTT; CDR3 protein: CASVGGNPNTEAFF
J gene: TRBJ2-7; clone size: many; V gene: TRBV29-1; D gene: .; CDR3 DNA: TGCAGCGTCAAATCGGGTAGGGGCTCCTACGAGCAGTACTTC; CDR3 protein: CSVKSGRGSYEQYF
J gene: TRBJ2-1; clone size: few; V gene: TRBV4-1; D gene: TRBD2; CDR3 DNA: TGCGCCAGCAGCCAAGCGGCCTCGGCTAGCGGCTACAATGAGCAGTTCTTC; CDR3 protein: CASSQAASASGYNEQFF
J gene: TRBJ2-1; clone size: many; V gene: TRBV7-3; D gene: TRBD2; CDR3 DNA: TGTGCCAGCAGCTTAACCGGGACTAGCGGGAGAAATGAGCAGTTCTTC; CDR3 protein: CASSLTGTSGRNEQFF
J gene: TRBJ2-3; clone size: .; V gene: TRBV4-2; D gene: .; CDR3 DNA: TGTGCCAGCAACCAAGCGTCAGCAGATACGCAGTATTTT; CDR3 protein: CASNQASADTQYF
J gene: TRBJ2-3; clone size: many; V gene: TRBV20-1; D gene: .; CDR3 DNA: TGCAGTGCTAGAATTAGGGAACCAGATACGCAGTATTTT; CDR3 protein: CSARIREPDTQYF
J gene: TRBJ2-1; clone size: few; V gene: TRBV24-1; D gene: TRBD2; CDR3 DNA: TGTGCCACCAGTACCGGGACTATTATGCATGAGCAGTTCTTC; CDR3 protein: CATSTGTIMHEQFF
J gene: TRBJ2-7; clone size: many; V gene: TRBV20-1; D gene: .; CDR3 DNA: TGCAGTGCCCCAACAGGTCCTTTGAGCTACGAGCAGTACTTC; CDR3 protein: CSAPTGPLSYEQYF
J gene: TRBJ1-4; clone size: many; V gene: TRBV18; D gene: .; CDR3 DNA: TGTGCCAGCTCACCGGGTAATGAAAAACTGTTTTTT; CDR3 protein: CASSPGNEKLFF
J gene: TRBJ2-7; clone size: many; V gene: TRBV5-1; D gene: .; CDR3 DNA: TGCGCCAGCAGCTTGGGGGCCCCCGGCGTAGGCGAGCAGTACTTC; CDR3 protein: CASSLGAPGVGEQYF
J gene: TRBJ1-1; clone size: .; V gene: TRBV5-1; D gene: TRBD1; CDR3 DNA: TGCGCCAGCAGCCCCGCCGGGACAGGGCAGCCTGGAGCTTTCTTT; CDR3 protein: CASSPAGTGQPGAFF
J gene: TRBJ1-1; clone size: many; V gene: TRBV30; D gene: .; CDR3 DNA: TGTGCCTGGAGAGCGATCAGGGGTGGCACTGAAGCTTTCTTT; CDR3 protein: CAWRAIRGGTEAFF
J gene: TRBJ1-2; clone size: many; V gene: TRBV28; D gene: .; CDR3 DNA: TGTGCCAGCAGTTCTGTCAGCAACTATGGCTACACCTTC; CDR3 protein: CASSSVSNYGYTF
J gene: TRBJ2-6; clone size: .; V gene: TRBV7-2; D gene: .; CDR3 DNA: TGTGCCAGCAGCCCGACCGGACGGATCTCTGGGGCCAACGTCCTGACTTTC; CDR3 protein: CASSPTGRISGANVLTF
J gene: TRBJ2-5; clone size: many; V gene: TRBV15; D gene: .; CDR3 DNA: TGTGCCACTCAATTGTGGGGGGAACAAGAGACCCAGTACTTC; CDR3 protein: CATQLWGEQETQYF
J gene: TRBJ1-1; clone size: .; V gene: TRBV16; D gene: .; CDR3 DNA: TGTGCCAGAAGTCAACAGGGAGGCACTGAAGCTTTCTTT; CDR3 protein: CARSQQGGTEAFF
J gene: TRBJ1-2; clone size: .; V gene: TRBV28; D gene: TRBD1; CDR3 DNA: TGTGCCAGCAGTTTATACACATTTCCGGGACAGCCCTATGGCTACACCTTC; CDR3 protein: CASSLYTFPGQPYGYTF
J gene: TRBJ2-1; clone size: many; V gene: TRBV20-1; D gene: TRBD1; CDR3 DNA: TGCAGTGCAGCCGACAGGGGGCGCGCCAATGAGCAGTTCTTC; CDR3 protein: CSAADRGRANEQFF
J gene: TRBJ2-7; clone size: many; V gene: TRBV7-9; D gene: .; CDR3 DNA: TGTGCCAGCAGCTTAGTTGCGGGACAACACTACGAGCAGTACTTC; CDR3 protein: CASSLVAGQHYEQYF
J gene: TRBJ2-5; clone size: once; V gene: TRBV6-1; D gene: .; CDR3 DNA: TGTGCCAGCAGACCTAGAGGGGATAAAGAGACCCAGTACTTC; CDR3 protein: CASRPRGDKETQYF
J gene: TRBJ1-3; clone size: .; V gene: TRBV27; D gene: TRBD1; CDR3 DNA: TGTGCCAGCAGGAGGGACAGCCTTGCTGGAAACACCATATATTTT; CDR3 protein: CASRRDSLAGNTIYF
J gene: TRBJ1-2; clone size: few; V gene: TRBV2; D gene: .; CDR3 DNA: TGTGCCAGCTATAGGACAGCGGGGACCTATGGCTACACCTTC; CDR3 protein: CASYRTAGTYGYTF
J gene: TRBJ2-7; clone size: few; V gene: TRBV4-3; D gene: .; CDR3 DNA: TGCGCCAGCAGCCAAGAGGACAGATACGAGCAGTACTTC; CDR3 protein: CASSQEDRYEQYF
J gene: TRBJ2-3; clone size: .; V gene: TRBV3-1; D gene: TRBD2; CDR3 DNA: TGTGCCAGCAGCCAAGGCGGACTAGCGGGAACAGATACGCAGTATTTT; CDR3 protein: CASSQGGLAGTDTQYF
J gene: TRBJ1-2; clone size: many; V gene: TRBV6-1; D gene: TRBD1; CDR3 DNA: TGTGCCAGCAGTGAAGTCATCGGGGGACAGGGACACTTTGGTAGGGACTATGGCTACACCTTC; CDR3 protein: CASSEVIGGQGHFGRDYGYTF
J gene: TRBJ2-7; clone size: .; V gene: TRBV7-2; D gene: TRBD1; CDR3 DNA: TGTGCCAGCAGCCACGGACAGGCCACCTACGAGCAGTACTTC; CDR3 protein: CASSHGQATYEQYF
J gene: TRBJ1-5; clone size: many; V gene: TRBV30; D gene: .; CDR3 DNA: TGTGCCTGGGGACCGGATAGCAATCAGCCCCAGCATTTT; CDR3 protein: CAWGPDSNQPQHF
J gene: TRBJ2-1; clone size: .; V gene: TRBV10-3; D gene: TRBD2; CDR3 DNA: TGTGCCATCAGACTGGGACTAGCGGGACGTGAGCAGTTCTTC; CDR3 protein: CAIRLGLAGREQFF
J gene: TRBJ2-5; clone size: many; V gene: TRBV3-1; D gene: TRBD2; CDR3 DNA: TGTGCCAGCAGTTGGCTAGCGGGGGCCAGCCAAGAGACCCAGTACTTC; CDR3 protein: CASSWLAGASQETQYF
J gene: TRBJ2-4; clone size: once; V gene: TRBV6-1; D gene: .; CDR3 DNA: TGTGCCAGCAGGACAGACAGGTCCATTCAGTACTTC; CDR3 protein: CASRTDRSIQYF
J gene: TRBJ1-1; clone size: .; V gene: TRBV27; D gene: .; CDR3 DNA: TGTGCCAGCAGTTCCTGGACCAGGGCGGGGACTGAAGCTTTCTTT; CDR3 protein: CASSSWTRAGTEAFF
J gene: TRBJ1-2; clone size: .; V gene: TRBV27; D gene: TRBD1; CDR3 DNA: TGTGCCAGCAGTCCTCGACAGGGCGGCTATGGCTACACCTTC; CDR3 protein: CASSPRQGGYGYTF
J gene: TRBJ2-5; clone size: many; V gene: TRBV18; D gene: .; CDR3 DNA: TGTGCCAGCTCACCAGGGGCAGGACAAGAGACCCAGTACTTC; CDR3 protein: CASSPGAGQETQYF
J gene: TRBJ2-7; clone size: many; V gene: TRBV12-3/TRBV12-4; D gene: .; CDR3 DNA: TGTGCCAGCAGTTTTACTAGTTCCCCTTCCGAGCAGTACTTC; CDR3 protein: CASSFTSSPSEQYF
J gene: TRBJ1-1; clone size: many; V gene: TRBV2; D gene: .; CDR3 DNA: TGTGCCAGCAGTGGGGGGATGGAAGCTGAAGCTTTCTTT; CDR3 protein: CASSGGMEAEAFF
J gene: TRBJ2-3; clone size: .; V gene: TRBV5-1; D gene: .; CDR3 DNA: TGCGCCAGCAGCTTGGAAAGGAACCCAGATACGCAGTATTTT; CDR3 protein: CASSLERNPDTQYF
J gene: TRBJ1-1; clone size: many; V gene: TRBV4-3; D gene: .; CDR3 DNA: TGCGCCAGCAGCCAGGGCTTGACAGCTTTCTTT; CDR3 protein: CASSQGLTAFF
J gene: TRBJ1-2; clone size: many; V gene: TRBV28; D gene: .; CDR3 DNA: TGTGCCAGCAGCATAGGGGACTATGGCTACACCTTC; CDR3 protein: CASSIGDYGYTF
J gene: TRBJ1-2; clone size: many; V gene: TRBV20-1; D gene: .; CDR3 DNA: TGCAGTGCTAGGGCTCGACAGTTGAACTATGGCTACACCTTC; CDR3 protein: CSARARQLNYGYTF
J gene: TRBJ2-1; clone size: many; V gene: TRBV20-1; D gene: .; CDR3 DNA: TGCAGTGCTGGAGGGACACACTCCTACAATGAGCAGTTCTTC; CDR3 protein: CSAGGTHSYNEQFF
J gene: TRBJ2-7; clone size: .; V gene: TRBV28; D gene: TRBD1; CDR3 DNA: TGTGCCCGAACCGACAGGGGCAACGAGCAGTACTTC; CDR3 protein: CARTDRGNEQYF
J gene: TRBJ1-2; clone size: .; V gene: TRBV28; D gene: TRBD1; CDR3 DNA: TGTGCCAGCAGCTCGCGGACAGGGCTCTATGGCTACACCTTC; CDR3 protein: CASSSRTGLYGYTF
J gene: TRBJ2-7; clone size: many; V gene: TRBV20-1; D gene: TRBD2; CDR3 DNA: TGCAGTGCTAGAGATGGCGCGGGAGGGCCATACGAGCAGTACTTC; CDR3 protein: CSARDGAGGPYEQYF
J gene: TRBJ2-7; clone size: few; V gene: TRBV19; D gene: .; CDR3 DNA: TGTGCCAGTAGGGGTCTAGCGCCGAACTACGAGCAGTACTTC; CDR3 protein: CASRGLAPNYEQYF
J gene: TRBJ2-3; clone size: many; V gene: TRBV6-1; D gene: TRBD2; CDR3 DNA: TGTGCCAGCAGTCGACCCCTAGCGGAGATTACTTATACGCAGTATTTT; CDR3 protein: CASSRPLAEITYTQYF
J gene: TRBJ1-1; clone size: .; V gene: TRBV7-9; D gene: TRBD1; CDR3 DNA: TGTGCCAGCAGCCCCCCCCCATGGCGGCAGGGGGTGAGTATGAACACTGAAGCTTTCTTT; CDR3 protein: CASSPPPWRQGVSMNTEAFF
J gene: TRBJ1-1; clone size: .; V gene: TRBV20-1; D gene: .; CDR3 DNA: TGCAGTGCGGTCGGAACCTTGAACACTGAAGCTTTCTTT; CDR3 protein: CSAVGTLNTEAFF
J gene: TRBJ1-5; clone size: few; V gene: TRBV24-1; D gene: .; CDR3 DNA: TGTGCCACCAGTGATTTCCGGGACGGTAGCAATCAGCCCCAGCATTTT; CDR3 protein: CATSDFRDGSNQPQHF
J gene: TRBJ2-5; clone size: few; V gene: TRBV4-2; D gene: .; CDR3 DNA: TGTGCCAGCAACCAAGATCGTACTAGCAGGGAGACCCAGTACTTC; CDR3 protein: CASNQDRTSRETQYF
J gene: TRBJ2-1; clone size: many; V gene: TRBV3-2; D gene: .; CDR3 DNA: TGTGCCAGCAGCCATGCCGGGCCCCCCGATAACAATGAGCAGTTCTTC; CDR3 protein: CASSHAGPPDNNEQFF